The T cell receptor (beta chain) described here comes from a study of CD8 T cells in ankylosing spondylitis. Study-wide results and limits: Clones linked with disease were CD8+ and fairly uncommon in the peripheral blood. The clones that were linked to disease were reported to be significantly enriched in matched synovial fluid samples from ankylosing spondylitis patients.

The length of the CDR3 is 16 residues. V lost 3 bases and J 0 bases, leaving 12 bases between the germline ends. Germline assignment: CDR1 ENHRY and CDR2 SYGVKD. TCRdb itself ran the 5' RACE reads through MiXCR, one entry per CDR3 protein. The table has some 92,000 distinct CDR3 sequences, approximately 30% seen once. A remark on this clonotype: Its target is not known.

The clonotype was recovered from a male donor with ankylosing spondylitis or in good health (not recorded which). Specimen: blood, either unsorted or a sorted T cell fraction (not recorded which). The rearrangement uses TRBV10-3 and TRBJ2-4; D unresolved. CDR3 sequence (DNA): TGTGCCATCAGTGATGAGGCAGGCTTAGCCAAAAACATTCAGTACTTC. It is translated as CAISDEAGLAKNIQYF.